These 26 T cell receptor beta chains were sequenced from one sample in a study of shared clonotypes between healthy human individuals. The naive CD8 population came from CD45RO-negative cells selected for CCR7, without terminally differentiated effector memory CD45RA+ cells. Using immunoSEQ multiplex PCR, the repertoire was profiled, and TCRdb retains in-frame clones only, with some absent. The data show 750,000 to 1,000,000 clones, almost 95% seen once. Sequenced input: naive CD8+ T cells sorted from blood. All receptors derive from a man aged 30-40 years in good health.

The V call is TRBV14, the J call TRBJ2-2; 7 bases map to TRBD2. The CDR3 totals 17 residues. Germline loops: CDR1 SGHDN, CDR2 FVKESK. The J segment lost 5 bases and the V segment lost 0 bases, leaving 9 bases of the junction unmatched. In DNA form, the CDR3 reads TGTGCCAGCAGCCAAGAAAAGGGGCTAGCGGATACCGGGGAGCTGTTTTTT. The encoded protein is CASSQEKGLADTGELFF.

This chain uses TRBV27 with TRBJ2-7, with D possibly being TRBD1 (6 bases). The V and J ends lost 8 bases and 2 bases respectively, with 16 bases between them. CDR3 length: 14 residues. Germline CDR1 MNHEY, CDR2 SMNVEV (reference sequence). The CDR3 bases are TGTGCCAGCGGGATTCCGGGACAAGCCTACGAGCAGTACTTC. Its translation: CASGIPGQAYEQYF.

This clone has ten or more counts. This sequence joins TRBV28 and TRBJ1-2, with 7 bases that match TRBD1. This CDR3 is 14 amino acids long. V lost 5 bases, J lost 7 bases, and 10 bases stayed unmatched. Germline V gene data show CDR1 as MDHEN and CDR2 as SYDVKM. Here the CDR3 reads CASSLQTGFVGYTF. CDR3 DNA sequence: TGTGCCAGCAGTCTACAGACAGGGTTTGTTGGCTACACCTTC.

CDR3 region: CASSLGMGSDEQFF. CDR3 coding DNA: TGTGCCAGCAGCTTAGGCATGGGATCGGATGAGCAGTTCTTC. The chain joins TRBV11-1 to TRBJ2-1; D gene ambiguous. Trimming pared 1 base from V and 8 bases from J, leaving 12 bases between. This CDR3 is 14 amino acids long. Germline CDR1 reads SGHAT; CDR2 reads FQDESV (reference sequence).

This chain uses TRBV6-1 with TRBJ1-5; D may be TRBD1 (5 bases). Trimming stripped 6 bases from V and 7 bases from J, with 16 bases between. The CDR3 runs to 14 residues. Germline V gene sequence: CDR1 MNHNS, CDR2 SASEGT. The CDR3: CASSSVGAYQPQHF. The CDR3 coding sequence is TGTGCCAGCAGCTCGGTAGGGGCGTACCAGCCCCAGCATTTT.

A single count supports this clone. The gene calls are TRBV30 and TRBJ2-3; TRBD2 is a possible D gene (6 bases). V lost 6 bases to trimming and J lost 4 bases, with 17 bases between them. Germline values: CDR1 GTSNPN, CDR2 SVGIG (reference sequence). The CDR3 runs 14 residues. CDR3 sequence (DNA): TGTGCCTGTCAGGGAACTAGCTTGGCAGATACGCAGTATTTT. Protein: CACQGTSLADTQYF.

The V gene is TRBV4-1, the J gene TRBJ1-5, with TRBD1 matching 8 bases. The CDR3 consists of 15 residues. The junction had 7 bases not matched to a gene; V was cut back by 5 bases and J by 4 bases. Germline CDR1 is MGHRA and CDR2 is YSYEKL. The CDR3 region is CASSEGTGRNQPQHF. The DNA for the CDR3 is TGCGCCAGCAGCGAAGGGACAGGTCGAAATCAGCCCCAGCATTTT.

This sequence joins TRBV18 and TRBJ1-2; D is perhaps TRBD1 (6 bases). The CDR3 is made up of 14 amino acids. Germline V CDR1 and CDR2: KGHSH, LQKENI. V was pared by 4 bases and J by 6 bases, with 15 bases between. The CDR3 sequence is CASSQIQGTDGYTF. CDR3 coding DNA: TGTGCCAGCTCACAGATACAGGGAACGGATGGCTACACCTTC.

The chain couples TRBV19 to TRBJ1-5, with 8 bases that match TRBD1. CDR1 and CDR2 from the germline V gene are LNHDA and SQIVND (reference sequence). Germline trimming cut 2 bases from V and 9 bases from J; bases unmatched to any gene: 15. This CDR3 spans 17 amino acids. This CDR3 is CASSISLDRVVQRPQHF. CDR3 DNA: TGTGCCAGTAGTATATCGCTGGACAGGGTAGTTCAAAGGCCCCAGCATTTT.

The V call is TRBV11-2, the J call TRBJ2-7; D gene ambiguous. V was clipped by 3 bases and J by 5 bases, with 8 bases between them. Germline V gene lookup returns CDR1 SGHAT and CDR2 FQNNGV. This CDR3 is built from 12 residues. CDR3 nucleotides: TGTGCCAGCAGCTTCAGACTGGACGAGCAGTACTTC. As protein: CASSFRLDEQYF.

This sequence joins TRBV28 and TRBJ2-7; TRBD2 matches 11 bases. The CDR3 totals 12 residues. Germline CDR1 and CDR2: MDHEN and SYDVKM. CDR3 sequence (DNA): TGTGCTATTGGGACTAGCGGCTACGAGCAGTACTTC. As protein: CAIGTSGYEQYF.

The gene calls are TRBV21-1 and TRBJ2-7; TRBD1 is taken as the D call from the table, unchecked against the DNA. TRBV21-1 is a documented pseudogene. This CDR3 contains 14 residues. The CDR3 spells CASCTQGFAYEQYF. In nucleotides, the CDR3 is TGTGCCAGCTGTACACAGGGTTTCGCCTACGAGCAGTACTTC.

This sequence joins TRBV27 and TRBJ1-2, with TRBD1 as a possible D gene (5 bases). The V gene lost 2 bases and the J gene lost 7 bases, with 23 bases spanning the gap. The CDR3 has 17 amino acids. CDR1 and CDR2 (germline): MNHEY, SMNVEV (reference sequence). The DNA of the CDR3 is TGTGCCAGCAGTTTAGTCTACCCGATACGCAGGGATCCTGGCTACACCTTC. It is translated as CASSLVYPIRRDPGYTF.

The V gene is TRBV2, the J gene TRBJ2-1; D is ambiguous. The CDR3 is 10 amino acids. CDR1 is SNHLY and CDR2 is FYNNEI in the germline V gene. The V and J ends lost 7 bases and 7 bases respectively, with 5 bases between them. This CDR3 is CASMTNEQFF. DNA of the CDR3: TGTGCCAGCATGACGAATGAGCAGTTCTTC.

The chain combines TRBV7-8 with TRBJ1-4; D is ambiguous. Trimming took 2 bases from V and 2 from J, leaving 12 bases between them. This CDR3 has 16 residues. Germline CDR1 and CDR2: SGHVS and FQNEAQ. The CDR3 sequence is CASSLNSLKTNEKLFF. CDR3 bases: TGTGCCAGCAGCTTAAATTCGCTGAAGACTAATGAAAAACTGTTTTTT.

This clone occurred a few times. Different DNA sequences within this sample yield the same CDR3. As DNA, the CDR3 is TGTGCCAGCAGCTTAGGGGACTACGAGCAGTACTTC. It specifies CASSLGDYEQYF. The chain recombines TRBV7-2 with TRBJ2-7; D remains ambiguous. There are 12 residues in the CDR3. V lost 1 base and J 3 bases, leaving 4 bases between the germline ends. CDR1 SGHTA and CDR2 FQGNSA come from the germline V gene.

This chain links TRBV19 with TRBJ1-1; TRBD1 agrees at 8 bases. Unmatched junction bases numbered 4, after V lost 6 bases and J lost 7 bases. This CDR3 spans 12 amino acids. Germline CDR1 reads LNHDA; CDR2 reads SQIVND (reference sequence). CDR3 residues: CASSPGGGEAFF. DNA of the CDR3: TGTGCCAGTAGCCCAGGGGGCGGTGAAGCTTTCTTT.

The chain employs TRBV7-6 and TRBJ1-1; no clear D. Germline CDR1 reads SGHVS; CDR2 reads FNYEAQ. This CDR3 comprises 18 residues. V lost 2 bases and J 3 bases, leaving 22 bases between the germline ends. CDR3 sequence: CASSLRVADQRVYTEAFF. The CDR3 DNA reads as TGTGCCAGCAGCTTACGCGTTGCGGACCAAAGAGTTTACACTGAAGCTTTCTTT. The variable domain in full, completed from reference TRBV7-6 and TRBJ1-1, reads GAGVSQSPRYKVTKRGQDVALRCDPISGHVSLYWYRQALGQGPEFLTYFNYEAQQDKSGLPNDRFSAERPEGSISTLTIQRTEQRDSAMYRCASSLRVADQRVYTEAFFGQGTRLTVV.

The chain combines TRBV9 with TRBJ1-1; a possible D gene is TRBD1 (6 bases). Trimming took off 4 bases at V and 4 bases at J, with 14 bases between the two ends. The CDR3 spans 14 residues. CDR1 and CDR2 (germline): SGDLS, YYNGEE. This CDR3 is CASSTDGTPTEAFF. As DNA, the CDR3 is TGTGCCAGCAGCACCGACGGGACACCCACTGAAGCTTTCTTT.

The chain is built from TRBV4-1 and TRBJ2-3; the D is unclear. This CDR3 has 15 amino acids. The germline V gene has CDR1 MGHRA and CDR2 YSYEKL. Deletions cut 0 bases from V and 2 bases from J, with 9 bases between. DNA for the CDR3: TGCGCCAGCAGCCAAGAAGACCGCCTCACAGATACGCAGTATTTT. Translating gives CASSQEDRLTDTQYF.

The chain couples TRBV10-2 to TRBJ2-1; D gene ambiguous. CDR3 length: 13 amino acids. The germline V gene encodes CDR1 WSHSY and CDR2 SAAADI. V lost 6 bases to trimming and J lost 2 bases, with 8 bases between them. The DNA of the CDR3 is TGCGCCAGCAGGGAACCTCCCTACAATGAGCAGTTCTTC. Its translation is CASREPPYNEQFF.

The rearrangement joins TRBV27 to TRBJ2-7, with D unresolved. Trimming cost V 4 bases and J 6 bases, with 7 bases left between them. Germline assignment: CDR1 MNHEY and CDR2 SMNVEV (reference sequence). The CDR3 loop spans 11 amino acids. The CDR3 spells CASSSAVEQYF. For the CDR3, the DNA is TGTGCCAGCAGTTCCGCTGTCGAGCAGTACTTC.

The rearrangement joins TRBV28 to TRBJ2-7; D is unresolved. V was pared by 6 bases and J by 3 bases, with 12 bases between. CDR1 is MDHEN, CDR2 SYDVKM, per germline. There are 13 residues in the CDR3. CDR3 in amino acids: CASRTASLYEQYF. CDR3 DNA: TGTGCCAGCAGAACCGCGAGCCTCTACGAGCAGTACTTC.

This rearrangement joins TRBV7-9 to TRBJ2-5; weak D call: TRBD2 (6 bases). The CDR3 spans 14 residues. Per the germline V gene, CDR1 is SEHNR and CDR2 is FQNEAQ (reference sequence). Deletions cut 1 base from V and 5 bases from J, with 11 bases between. The CDR3 DNA is TGTGCCAGCAGCTTAGAGGAGACTAGGGAGACCCAGTACTTC. Translated: CASSLEETRETQYF.

This clone was observed a single time. The chain is built from TRBV30 and TRBJ1-2; tentative D call: TRBD1 (6 bases). Deletions cut 3 bases from V and 5 bases from J, with 25 bases between. The germline CDR1 and CDR2 sequences are GTSNPN and SVGIG (reference sequence). This CDR3 comprises 17 residues. This CDR3 reads CAWRGLRTVPNGYGYTF. DNA of the CDR3: TGTGCCTGGAGAGGGCTCCGGACAGTCCCCAATGGATATGGCTACACCTTC.

V is TRBV9 and J is TRBJ2-3; D is uncertain. V dropped 5 bases and J dropped 1 base, with 5 bases sitting between them. Germline CDR1 is SGDLS and CDR2 is YYNGEE. The CDR3 covers 12 residues. The CDR3 protein is CASRDRTDTQYF. CDR3 sequence (DNA): TGTGCCAGCAGAGATCGCACAGATACGCAGTATTTT.